This is a list of T cell receptor beta chains from one sample in a study of CD8 T cells in Susac syndrome. MiXCR, run by TCRdb on the immunoSEQ multiplex PCR reads, gives a single entry per CDR3 protein. Of 300,000 to 350,000 distinct CDR3 sequences in the sample, roughly nine tenths are singletons; the top ten hold more than 0.06%. The sample comprised CD4+ T cells from PBMCs. All receptors come from a human donor with multiple sclerosis. CDR3s leave out the opening cysteine and the closing phenylalanine or tryptophan.

12,TRBJ1-6,TRBV7-9,ASSRDTANSPLH
13,TRBJ1-2,TRBV15,ATSRDLQGDGGYT
11,TRBJ1-1,TRBV12-3/TRBV12-4,ASTPGPTSGAF
13,TRBJ2-2,TRBV3-1,ASSQSLGNTGELF
12,TRBJ2-7,TRBV20-1,SATGGTPPYEQY
17,TRBJ2-1,TRBV7-2,ASSSLPRTSGGTYNEQF
10,TRBJ1-5,TRBV7-2,ASSLGYQPQH
13,TRBJ1-2,TRBV24-1,ATSDSRQGARGYT
13,TRBJ2-7,TRBV7-2,ASSLGASGVYEQY
13,TRBJ2-2,TRBV3-1,ASSHLRHKPGELF
11,TRBJ1-2,TRBV3-1,ASSLSAGFGYT
9,TRBJ2-7,TRBV4-1,ASQNLGEQY
12,TRBJ2-1,TRBV11-2,ASSWRTRYNEQF
11,TRBJ2-7,TRBV15,ATSRGVPYEQY
11,TRBJ2-2,TRBV29-1,SGLTGAAGELF
12,TRBJ2-4,TRBV12-3/TRBV12-4,ASSLGQGVNIQY
13,TRBJ1-2,TRBV2,ASSELGTGTYGYT
12,TRBJ1-3,TRBV20-1,SARDSSSGNTIY
16,TRBJ2-2,TRBV6-2/TRBV6-3,ASSYSVLGAVNTGELF
13,TRBJ2-1,TRBV7-2,ASSISGGGNNEQF
11,TRBJ2-7,TRBV5-1,ASSLAGTEEQY
14,TRBJ2-1,TRBV24-1,ATSDPGLAGVDEQF
13,TRBJ2-7,TRBV7-2,ASRGWGEILGEQY
16,TRBJ2-3,TRBV19,ASSVSGRAPLSTDTQY
10,TRBJ2-7,TRBV29-1,SARMGSAEQY
14,TRBJ2-7,TRBV5-1,ASSGSSGQGTYEQY
11,TRBJ1-2,TRBV2,ASSKQGVEGYT
11,TRBJ2-1,TRBV20-1,SAREGADSMEF
11,TRBJ2-3,TRBV10-3,AISESGTDTQY
13,TRBJ2-2,TRBV5-4,ASSLDSPDTGELF
15,TRBJ2-2,TRBV4-3,ASSPAPFYPGTGELF
12,TRBJ2-4,TRBV7-2,ASTISGILNIQY
11,TRBJ1-2,TRBV30,AWSFRGNYGYT
12,TRBJ1-2,TRBV20-1,SARTPGGSYGYT
15,TRBJ2-5,TRBV29-1,SAPDKGTSGRGETQY
14,TRBJ1-2,TRBV9,ASSVQGDLSGYGYT
13,TRBJ2-1,TRBV9,ASSVATSGSEEQF
14,TRBJ2-5,TRBV15,ATSRDPPGSGETQY
14,TRBJ1-5,TRBV20-1,SATGQGARGQEPQH
15,TRBJ2-7,TRBV20-1,SALRSLAGASSYEQY
13,TRBJ2-3,TRBV28,ASSRRQGKLDTQY
15,TRBJ2-1,TRBV4-1,ASSQVAGAAGYNEQF
13,TRBJ2-7,TRBV5-1,ASSRASGRVYEQY
11,TRBJ2-3,TRBV12-3/TRBV12-4,ASQITHADTQY
12,TRBJ1-2,TRBV6-5,ASTRTGAVYGYT
12,TRBJ1-5,TRBV19,ASTTLGEEGPQH
9,TRBJ2-3,TRBV29-1,SARWGDTQY
14,TRBJ2-1,TRBV7-2,ASSPEASGIFNEQF
13,TRBJ1-1,TRBV6-5,ASSPLGASNTEAF
12,TRBJ1-2,TRBV6-1,ASSEVPDNYGYT
14,TRBJ2-1,TRBV20-1,SARDLQAGEHNEQF
14,TRBJ1-5,TRBV12-5,ASGLGQGGSNQPQH
13,TRBJ2-2,TRBV2,ASNRLVTDTGELF
13,TRBJ2-7,TRBV7-2,ASSFTGGLRLEQY